The sequence of this TCR beta chain was determined in a study of T cells in Graves' hyperthyroidism and ophthalmopathy. General study results and limits: Through a model of 13 V-J features, ophthalmopathy was separated from stable hyperthyroidism.

About this clonotype itself: Its antigen is unknown.

There were TCR beta CDR3 regions amplified from RNA transcripts. Carried out on the TCR CDR3, a first-round RT-PCR used the HTBI primer set. TCRdb recomputed calls from the multiplex PCR reads with MiXCR, one row per CDR3 protein. The sample shows 450,000 to 500,000 distinct CDR3 sequences, 20% to 25% of them seen only once. Each 10 ml fresh peripheral blood draw supplied the PBMCs. The sequence was collected from a woman aged 70 to 79 with Graves' ophthalmopathy. The sample was blood.

CDR3 protein: CAISPSDRNTQYF. The CDR3 nucleotides are TGTGCCATCAGCCCCTCGGACAGAAATACGCAGTATTTT. The chain links TRBV10-3 to TRBJ2-3; weak D call: TRBD1 (6 bases). The germline V gene encodes CDR1 ENHRY and CDR2 SYGVKD. Trimming removed 6 bases from V and 7 bases from J, with 14 bases in between. CDR3 length: 13 amino acids.